The subject of this entry is one TCR beta chain. No antigen is known for it. V lost 1 base, J lost 2 bases, and 3 bases stayed unmatched. Looked up from germline, CDR1 is SGHTA and CDR2 is FQGNSA. The CDR3 is made up of 16 amino acids. These data originate in a study of response to subunit inactivated influenza vaccine. Findings and caveats of the study: The authors put forward the suggestion that each seasonal influenza vaccination may bring in only a limited number of new T cells.

TCRdb redid the calling of the RT-PCR reads with MiXCR, one entry per CDR3 protein. This sample carries 450,000 to 500,000 distinct CDR3 sequences, over 9.5% of them seen once, and the ten largest clones take approximately 12%. This clonotype originated in a man in his fifties who received an inactivated influenza vaccine. V usage is TRBV7-2 and J usage is TRBJ2-1; 9 bases align to TRBD1. This specimen consisted of PBMCs from blood, obtained roughly 47 days after vaccination. The CDR3 DNA sequence: TGTGCCAGCAGCTTAGTCGGGACAGGGACCTACAATGAGCAGTTCTTC. Translation: CASSLVGTGTYNEQFF. Based on the CDR3 plus reference TRBV7-2 and TRBJ2-1, the full variable domain is GAGVSQSPSNKVTEKGKDVELRCDPISGHTALYWYRQSLGQGLEFLIYFQGNSAPDKSGLPSDRFSAERTGGSVSTLTIQRTQQEDSAVYLCASSLVGTGTYNEQFFGPGTRLTVL.